This T cell receptor (beta chain) was recovered during a study of cytomegalovirus exposure and HLA in healthy donors. Study observations and caveats: Rare sequences made up most TCRs, while some public TCRs were found in many donors. In the 90 to 150 validation repertoires, more than 85% of cluster scores exceeded 0, per a later analysis. Under in vitro conditions, three CMV-associated chains were confirmed as specific for CMV antigens.

In regard to this clone: Its antigen is not known.

While the first cohort had around 700 subjects, the donors belonged to the separate validation cohort of over a hundred subjects. The CDR3 runs to 16 residues. The germline V gene encodes CDR1 MNHEY and CDR2 SMNVEV (reference sequence). The junction had 17 bases not matched to a gene; V was cut back by 5 bases and J by 7 bases. Sequenced by immunoSEQ multiplex PCR; TCRdb stores in-frame clones only, minus some. The table has 100,000 to 150,000 clones, roughly 89% seen once; the top ten hold approximately 1.1%. This clonotype originated in a young woman in good health and CMV-seronegative. The sample comprised PBMCs. The chain employs TRBV27 and TRBJ2-7; 7 positions agree with TRBD1. The CDR3 DNA follows: TGTGCCAGCAGTCTCGAGGGGGCACTGGAAGGTCGGGAGCAGTACTTC. This gives the protein CASSLEGALEGREQYF.